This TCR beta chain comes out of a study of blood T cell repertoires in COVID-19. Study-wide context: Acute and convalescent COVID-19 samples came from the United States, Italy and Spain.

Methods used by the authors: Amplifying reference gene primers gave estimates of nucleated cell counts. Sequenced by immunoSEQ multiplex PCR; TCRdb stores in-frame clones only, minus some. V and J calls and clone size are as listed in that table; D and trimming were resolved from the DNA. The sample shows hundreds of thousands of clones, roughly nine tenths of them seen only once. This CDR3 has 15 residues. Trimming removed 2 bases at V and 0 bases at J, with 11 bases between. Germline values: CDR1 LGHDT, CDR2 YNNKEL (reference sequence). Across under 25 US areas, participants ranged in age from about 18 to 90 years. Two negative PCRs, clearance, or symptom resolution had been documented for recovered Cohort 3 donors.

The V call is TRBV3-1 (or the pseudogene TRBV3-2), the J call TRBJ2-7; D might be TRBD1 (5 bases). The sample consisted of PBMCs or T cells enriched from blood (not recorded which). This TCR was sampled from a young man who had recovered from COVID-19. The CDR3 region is CASSQRGWGSYEQYF. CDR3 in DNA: TGTGCCAGCAGCCAAAGGGGATGGGGCTCCTACGAGCAGTACTTC.